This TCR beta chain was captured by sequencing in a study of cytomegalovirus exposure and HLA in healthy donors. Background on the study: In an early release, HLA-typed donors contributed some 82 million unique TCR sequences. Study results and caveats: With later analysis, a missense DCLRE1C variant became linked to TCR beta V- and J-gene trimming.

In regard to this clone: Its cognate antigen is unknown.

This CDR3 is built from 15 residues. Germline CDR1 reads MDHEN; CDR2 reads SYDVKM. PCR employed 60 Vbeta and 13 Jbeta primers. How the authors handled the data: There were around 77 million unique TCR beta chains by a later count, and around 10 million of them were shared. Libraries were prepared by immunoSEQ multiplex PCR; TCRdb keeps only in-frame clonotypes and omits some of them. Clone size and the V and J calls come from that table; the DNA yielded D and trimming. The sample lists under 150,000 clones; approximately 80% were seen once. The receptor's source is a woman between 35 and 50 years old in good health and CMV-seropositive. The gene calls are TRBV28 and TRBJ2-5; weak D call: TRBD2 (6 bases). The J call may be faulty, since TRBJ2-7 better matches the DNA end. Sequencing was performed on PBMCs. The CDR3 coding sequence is TGTGCCAGCAGTTCCGGGGACTGGCAAAGCTACGAGCAGTACTTC. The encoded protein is CASSSGDWQSYEQYF.